This T cell receptor beta chain came from a study of shared clonotypes between healthy human individuals. Findings and limits, study-wide: Non-shared clonotypes displayed generation probabilities falling below those of clonotypes present in all four donors. Naive CD4 clonotypes overlapped across a few donors at approximately 5%.

Points on this clone: Its antigen is not known.

The study ran the assay at deep level. The table came from immunoSEQ multiplex PCR; TCRdb's copy has only in-frame clones and leaves some out. Of around 2.1 million clones in the sample, approximately 96% are singletons; the top ten hold roughly 0.13%. Sequencing was performed on naive CD4+ T cells sorted from blood. The subset is: CD45RA+ positively selected. The sequence was obtained from a man aged 18 to 35 in good health.

CDR3 coding DNA: TGTGCCACTTCGGACAGGGGGCGCTACGAGCAGTACTTC. It translates to CATSDRGRYEQYF. This sequence joins TRBV6-1 and TRBJ2-7, with TRBD1 matching over 11 bases. This CDR3 is built from 13 residues. Germline CDR1 MNHNS, CDR2 SASEGT. The junction had 5 bases not matched to a gene; V was cut back by 10 bases and J by 3 bases.